These T cell receptor beta chains were read from a single sample in a study of Ad26.COV2.S vaccination and SARS-CoV-2 variants. Sequencing used immunoSEQ multiplex PCR; TCRdb keeps in-frame clones, though not all of them. Among more than 150,000 clones listed, approximately 88% were seen once. The sample here was peripheral blood, taken after recovery from COVID-19. These receptors were obtained from a human donor who had recovered from COVID-19. Each CDR3 is given with its conserved first and last residue. A D gene is named only where the DNA matches it firmly. Part of the rows lack a size; the others show once, few, many or a class for expanded clones.

clone_size d_call j_call v_call cdr3_nt cdr3_aa
once . TRBJ2-3 TRBV7-6 TGTGCCAGCCAAGCCGTAGTCTACACAGATACGCAGTATTTT CASQAVVYTDTQYF
once . TRBJ2-5 TRBV27 TGTGCCAGCAGTGCTATCAGGCAGCAAGAGACCCAGTACTTC CASSAIRQQETQYF
. . TRBJ2-1 TRBV20-1 TGCAGTGCTAGTTTCGATTCCTACAATGAGCAGTTCTTC CSASFDSYNEQFF
few . TRBJ1-5 TRBV20-1 TGCAGTGCTAGTGGGGGTTGGGGCAATCAGCCCCAGCATTTT CSASGGWGNQPQHF
. . TRBJ2-2 TRBV11-2 TGTGCCAGCAGCCTACTCAGGGGCACCGGGGAGCTGTTTTTT CASSLLRGTGELFF
few . TRBJ1-6 TRBV7-3 TGTGCCAGCAGTAAGGACAGAGCCGGCTATAATTCACCCCTCCACTTT CASSKDRAGYNSPLHF
. TRBD2 TRBJ2-2 TRBV5-1 TGCGCCAGCAGCTGGAGCGGGAGGGCCGGGGCCGGGGAGCTGTTTTTT CASSWSGRAGAGELFF
. . TRBJ1-1 TRBV19 TGTGCCAGTACGTTTCTGGGATTGAACACTGAAGCTTTCTTT CASTFLGLNTEAFF
. TRBD1 TRBJ2-1 TRBV28 TGTGCCAGCAGTTTGTCCCCCGGGACAGGGAAGTATGAGCAGTTCTTC CASSLSPGTGKYEQFF
. . TRBJ2-3 TRBV7-9 TGTGCCAGCACCGCCGAGGGGAGCACAGATACGCAGTATTTT CASTAEGSTDTQYF